This T cell receptor (beta chain) was recorded in a study of CD8+ T cells in alopecia areata. Points on this clone: The translated DNA and TCRdb's protein are not identical at residue 13; the protein here was translated from the DNA. Any gene name here is a mouse gene name.

Reverse transcription of extracted RNA yielded cDNA, which provided the sequencing template. The assay was immunoSEQ multiplex PCR, and TCRdb's table has in-frame clones only and misses some. There are about 110,000 clones in the sample, none observed a single time. The sequencing sample was made of lesional skin. This receptor was identified in a C3H/HeJ mouse with alopecia areata. Mice of this strain are of MHC haplotype H2-k.

This chain's CDR3 is CTCSADGTGNNSPLYF. Incomplete CDR3 DNA: TGCACCTGCAGTGCAGATGGGACAGGCAATAATTCGCCC. The chain is built from TRBV1 and TRBJ1-6; the match to TRBD1 covers 8 bases. The CDR3 goes on 3 residues after the read ends, and that part is filled in from the germline J gene. TRBJ1-6 is given ORF status, its function remaining uncertain. J was trimmed by 5 bases and V by 0 bases; bases with no gene match: 3. Looked up from germline, CDR1 is NSQYPW and CDR2 is LRSPGD (reference sequence). The CDR3 has 16 residues.